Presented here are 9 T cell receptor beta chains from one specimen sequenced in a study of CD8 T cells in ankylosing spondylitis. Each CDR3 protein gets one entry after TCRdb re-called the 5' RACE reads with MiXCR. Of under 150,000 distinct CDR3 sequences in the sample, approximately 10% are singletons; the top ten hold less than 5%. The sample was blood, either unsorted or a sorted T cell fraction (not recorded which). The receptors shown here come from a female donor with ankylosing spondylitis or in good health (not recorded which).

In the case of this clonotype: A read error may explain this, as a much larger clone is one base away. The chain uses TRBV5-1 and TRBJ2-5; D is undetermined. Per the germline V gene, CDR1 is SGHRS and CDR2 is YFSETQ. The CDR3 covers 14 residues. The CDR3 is CAGSLAFGQETQYF. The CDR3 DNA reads TGCGCCGGCAGCTTGGCGTTCGGGCAGGAGACCCAGTACTTC.

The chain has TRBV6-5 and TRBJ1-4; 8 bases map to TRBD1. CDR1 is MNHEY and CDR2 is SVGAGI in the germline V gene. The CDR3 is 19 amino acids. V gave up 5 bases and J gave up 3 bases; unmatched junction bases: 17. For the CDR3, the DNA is TGTGCCAGCAGTCTACTTGGACAGGGAGGGCGGACATCTAATGAAAAACTGTTTTTT. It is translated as CASSLLGQGGRTSNEKLFF.

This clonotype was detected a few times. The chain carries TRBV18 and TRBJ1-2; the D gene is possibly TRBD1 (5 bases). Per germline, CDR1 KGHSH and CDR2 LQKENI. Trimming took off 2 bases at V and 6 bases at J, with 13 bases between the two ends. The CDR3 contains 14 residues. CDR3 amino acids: CASSPIEQGNGYTF. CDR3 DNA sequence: TGTGCCAGCTCACCAATTGAGCAGGGTAATGGCTACACCTTC.

CDR3 in DNA: TGCAGCGTTCGGAGGTGGGAAGCGAACACCGGGGAGCTGTTTTTT. Its translation: CSVRRWEANTGELFF. The genes are TRBV29-1 and TRBJ2-2, with D possibly matching TRBD2 (5 bases). The CDR3 extends over 15 amino acids. Trimming removed 5 bases at V and 0 bases at J, with 13 bases between. Germline V lookup: CDR1 SQVTM, CDR2 ANQGSEA.

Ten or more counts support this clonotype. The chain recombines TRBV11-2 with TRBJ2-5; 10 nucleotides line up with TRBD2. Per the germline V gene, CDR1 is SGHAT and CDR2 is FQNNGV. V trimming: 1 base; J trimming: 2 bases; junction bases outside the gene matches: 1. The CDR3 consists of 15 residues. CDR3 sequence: CASSLGTSGQETQYF. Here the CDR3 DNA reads TGTGCCAGCAGCTTAGGGACTAGCGGACAAGAGACCCAGTACTTC.

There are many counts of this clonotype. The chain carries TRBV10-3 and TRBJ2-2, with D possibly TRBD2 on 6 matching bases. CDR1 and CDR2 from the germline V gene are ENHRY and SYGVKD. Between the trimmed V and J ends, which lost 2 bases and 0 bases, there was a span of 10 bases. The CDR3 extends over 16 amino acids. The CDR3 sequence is CAISEQRTTNTGELFF. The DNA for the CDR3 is TGTGCCATCAGTGAGCAACGGACTACGAACACCGGGGAGCTGTTTTTT.

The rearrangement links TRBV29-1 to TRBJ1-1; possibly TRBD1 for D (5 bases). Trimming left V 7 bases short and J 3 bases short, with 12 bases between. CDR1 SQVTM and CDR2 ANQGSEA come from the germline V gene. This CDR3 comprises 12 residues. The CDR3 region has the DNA TGCAGCGCCAGGGTGGGCGACACTGAAGCTTTCTTT. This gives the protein CSARVGDTEAFF.

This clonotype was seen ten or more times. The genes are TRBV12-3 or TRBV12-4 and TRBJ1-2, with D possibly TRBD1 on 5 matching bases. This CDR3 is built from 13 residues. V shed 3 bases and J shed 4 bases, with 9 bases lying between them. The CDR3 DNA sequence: TGTGCCAGCAGTTTGCCCCAGGGCTATGGCTACACCTTC. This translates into CASSLPQGYGYTF.

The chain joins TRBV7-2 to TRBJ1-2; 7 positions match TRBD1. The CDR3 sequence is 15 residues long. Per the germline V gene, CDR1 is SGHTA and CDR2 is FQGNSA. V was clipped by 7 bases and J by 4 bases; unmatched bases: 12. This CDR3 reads CASNSRTGKVYGYTF. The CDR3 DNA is TGTGCCAGCAACTCGAGGACAGGAAAGGTCTATGGCTACACCTTC. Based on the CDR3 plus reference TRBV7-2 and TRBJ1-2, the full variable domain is GAGVSQSPSNKVTEKGKDVELRCDPISGHTALYWYRQSLGQGLEFLIYFQGNSAPDKSGLPSDRFSAERTGGSVSTLTIQRTQQEDSAVYLCASNSRTGKVYGYTFGSGTRLTVV.